This T cell receptor beta chain was found in a study of regulatory T cells in long-lasting Graves disease. This clonotype was counted ten times or more. Its antigen is not known. Regarding the study as a whole: Shared public clonotypes totalled 2,741 in persistent patients, compared with approximately 970 in new patients. Persistent-disease Graves' patients showed less TCR diversity than new cases.

The ends were cut back, 4 bases at V and 7 bases at J, with 13 bases in the middle. The germline V gene has CDR1 PRHDT and CDR2 FYEKMQ (reference sequence). There are 14 residues in the CDR3. Time point: persistent/refractory GD, antithyroid drugs over 5 years with positive TRAb. The authors made the TCR library using RNA they extracted from PBMCs. Library construction for TCR beta used iRepertoire HTBI primers and Arm-PCR of CDR3 regions. One entry per CDR3 protein results from TCRdb running MiXCR on the multiplex PCR reads. The sample lists some 370,000 distinct CDR3 sequences; less than 25% were seen once.

The origin of this receptor is a female donor with Graves disease. The sample consisted of peripheral blood mononuclear cells (PBMCs), taken when the disease was refractory, from a patient treated with antithyroid drugs. The chain uses TRBV13 and TRBJ1-4; tentatively, D is TRBD1 (5 bases). The CDR3 region has the DNA TGTGCCAGCAGCTCCGGGGACGGAGGTGAAAAACTGTTTTTT. Its protein product is CASSSGDGGEKLFF.